This T cell receptor (beta chain) derives from a study of T-cell reconstitution after alpha-beta-depleted transplantation in children. Whole-study findings and limits: Once a year had passed after transplant, T-cell counts and diversity came mostly from newly produced T cells. Where alpha-beta T cells came from about two months after transplant was reportedly several hundred expanded graft clones.

Unique molecular identifiers featured in how the TCRbeta library was prepared. MiXCR, run by TCRdb on the PCR reads, gives a single entry per CDR3 protein. The data hold 780,000 or so distinct CDR3 sequences, with roughly 16% observed a single time. This clonotype was seen a handful of times. Its antigen is not identified. There are 15 residues in the CDR3. Germline V gives CDR1 SEHNR, CDR2 FQNEAQ (reference sequence). Trimming took off 5 bases at V and 0 bases at J, with 13 bases between the two ends. This clonotype originated in a male patient between 5 and 17 years old who had a stem cell transplant for acute lymphoblastic leukemia, so the T cells may come from the graft donor. The chain couples TRBV7-9 to TRBJ1-1; D may be TRBD1 (5 bases). This specimen consisted of PBMCs, mostly from graft donor cells, obtained 360 days after TCRalphabeta/CD19-depleted stem cell transplant. For the CDR3, the DNA is TGTGCCAGCAGCAAAGACAGATTAGTGAACACTGAAGCTTTCTTT. Translation gives CASSKDRLVNTEAFF.